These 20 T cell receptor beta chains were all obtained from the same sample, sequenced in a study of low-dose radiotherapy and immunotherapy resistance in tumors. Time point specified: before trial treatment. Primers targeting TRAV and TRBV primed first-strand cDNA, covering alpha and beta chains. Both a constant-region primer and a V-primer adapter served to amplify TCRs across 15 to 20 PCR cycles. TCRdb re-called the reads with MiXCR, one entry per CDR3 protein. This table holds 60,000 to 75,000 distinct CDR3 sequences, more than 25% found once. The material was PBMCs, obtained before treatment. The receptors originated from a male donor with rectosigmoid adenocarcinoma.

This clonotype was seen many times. The CDR3 is CASSLRLFRKYTEAFF. The CDR3 bases are TGTGCCAGCAGTTTGCGGCTATTCCGGAAGTACACTGAAGCTTTCTTT. The gene calls are TRBV28 and TRBJ1-1; no reliable D call. The germline gives CDR1 MDHEN, CDR2 SYDVKM. V was shortened by 3 bases and J by 3 bases, with 17 bases between the two germline ends. The CDR3 has 16 residues.

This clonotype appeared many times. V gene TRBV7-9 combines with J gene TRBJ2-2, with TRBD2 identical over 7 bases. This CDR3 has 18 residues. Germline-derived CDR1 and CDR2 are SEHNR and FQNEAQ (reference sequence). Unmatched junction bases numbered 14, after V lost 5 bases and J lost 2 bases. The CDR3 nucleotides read TGTGCCAGCAGCCCGGGTGGATGGCTAGCGGAAAACACCGGGGAGCTGTTTTTT. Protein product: CASSPGGWLAENTGELFF.

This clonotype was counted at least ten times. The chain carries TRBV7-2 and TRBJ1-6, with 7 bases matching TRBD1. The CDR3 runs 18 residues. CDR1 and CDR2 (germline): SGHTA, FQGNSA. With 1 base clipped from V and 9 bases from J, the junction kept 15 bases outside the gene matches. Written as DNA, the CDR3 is TGTGCCAGCAGCTTAGTACCCTCCATGACAGGGTTCACTTCACCCCTCCACTTT. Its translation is CASSLVPSMTGFTSPLHF.

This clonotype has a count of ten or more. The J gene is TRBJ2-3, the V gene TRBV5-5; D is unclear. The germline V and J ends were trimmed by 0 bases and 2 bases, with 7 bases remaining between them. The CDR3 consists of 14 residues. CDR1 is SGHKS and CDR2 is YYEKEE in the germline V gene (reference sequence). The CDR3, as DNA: TGTGCCAGCAGCTTGGGGCGACCCACAGATACGCAGTATTTT. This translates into CASSLGRPTDTQYF.

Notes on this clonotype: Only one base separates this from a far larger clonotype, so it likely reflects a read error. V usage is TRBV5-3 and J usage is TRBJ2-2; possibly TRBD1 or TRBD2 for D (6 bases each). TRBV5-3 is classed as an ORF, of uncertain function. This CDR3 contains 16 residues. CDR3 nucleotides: TGTGCCAGCAGCTTGGCGGGGACAAAAATTACCAGGGAGCTGTTTTTT. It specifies CASSLAGTKITRELFF.

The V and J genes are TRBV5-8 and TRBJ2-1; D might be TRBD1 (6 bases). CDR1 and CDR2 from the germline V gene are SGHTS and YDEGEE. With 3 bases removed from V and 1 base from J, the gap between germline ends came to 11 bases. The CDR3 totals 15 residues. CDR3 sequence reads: CASSSGQLSYNEQFF. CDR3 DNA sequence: TGTGCCAGCAGCTCAGGACAGCTTTCCTACAATGAGCAGTTCTTC.

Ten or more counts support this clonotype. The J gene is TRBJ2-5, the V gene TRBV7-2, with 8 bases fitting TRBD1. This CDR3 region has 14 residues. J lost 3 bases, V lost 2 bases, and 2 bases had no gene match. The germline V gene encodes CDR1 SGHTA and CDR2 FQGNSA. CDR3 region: CASSLQTGEETQYF. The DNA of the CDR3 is TGTGCCAGCAGCTTACAGACAGGGGAAGAGACCCAGTACTTC.

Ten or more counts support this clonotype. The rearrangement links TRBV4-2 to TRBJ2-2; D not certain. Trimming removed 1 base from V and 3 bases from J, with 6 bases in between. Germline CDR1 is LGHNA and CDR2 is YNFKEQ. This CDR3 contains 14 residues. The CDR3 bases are TGTGCCAGCAGCCAAGTTACTTACACCGGGGAGCTGTTTTTT. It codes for CASSQVTYTGELFF.

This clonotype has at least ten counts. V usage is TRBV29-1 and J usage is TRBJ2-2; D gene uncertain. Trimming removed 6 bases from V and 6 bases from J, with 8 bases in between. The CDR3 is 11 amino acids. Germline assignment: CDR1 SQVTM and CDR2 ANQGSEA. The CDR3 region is CSVGVAGELFF. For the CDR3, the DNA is TGCAGCGTCGGAGTGGCCGGGGAGCTGTTTTTT.

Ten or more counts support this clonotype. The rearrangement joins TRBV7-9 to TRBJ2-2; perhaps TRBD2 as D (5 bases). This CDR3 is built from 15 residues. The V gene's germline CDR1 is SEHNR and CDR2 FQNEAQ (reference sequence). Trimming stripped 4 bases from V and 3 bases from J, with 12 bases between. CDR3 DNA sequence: TGTGCCAGCAGCTCGAGGGAGCGCCACACCGGGGAGCTGTTTTTT. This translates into CASSSRERHTGELFF.

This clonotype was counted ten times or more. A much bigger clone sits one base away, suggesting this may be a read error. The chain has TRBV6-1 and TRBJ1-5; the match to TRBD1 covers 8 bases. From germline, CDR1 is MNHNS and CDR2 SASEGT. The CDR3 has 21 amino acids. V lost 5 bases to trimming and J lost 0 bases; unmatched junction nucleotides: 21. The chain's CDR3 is CASSTPTILRGPKYSNQPQHF. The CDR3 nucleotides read TGTGCCAGCAGTACCCCTACCATTCTCAGGGGGCCAAAATATAGCAATCAGCCCCAGCATTTT.

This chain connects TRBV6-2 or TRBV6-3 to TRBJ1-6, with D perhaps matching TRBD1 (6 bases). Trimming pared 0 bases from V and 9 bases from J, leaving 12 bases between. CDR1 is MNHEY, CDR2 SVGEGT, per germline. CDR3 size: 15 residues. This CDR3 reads CASSYSTQGSSPLHF. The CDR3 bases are TGTGCCAGCAGTTACTCGACACAGGGCAGTTCACCCCTCCACTTT.

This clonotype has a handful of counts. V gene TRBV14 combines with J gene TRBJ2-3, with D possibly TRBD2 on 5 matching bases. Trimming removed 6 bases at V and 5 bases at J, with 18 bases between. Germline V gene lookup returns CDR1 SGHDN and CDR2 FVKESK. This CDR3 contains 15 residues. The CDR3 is CASSPLEVSEDTQYF. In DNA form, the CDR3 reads TGTGCCAGCAGTCCCCTGGAGGTCTCAGAAGATACGCAGTATTTT.

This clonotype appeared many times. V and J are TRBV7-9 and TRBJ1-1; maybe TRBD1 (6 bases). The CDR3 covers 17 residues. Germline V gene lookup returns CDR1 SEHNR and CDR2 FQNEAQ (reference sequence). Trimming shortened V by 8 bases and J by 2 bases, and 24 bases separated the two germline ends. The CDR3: CASRLPSLGARNTEAFF. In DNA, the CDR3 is TGTGCCAGCCGACTACCATCCCTGGGGGCCCGTAACACTGAAGCTTTCTTT.

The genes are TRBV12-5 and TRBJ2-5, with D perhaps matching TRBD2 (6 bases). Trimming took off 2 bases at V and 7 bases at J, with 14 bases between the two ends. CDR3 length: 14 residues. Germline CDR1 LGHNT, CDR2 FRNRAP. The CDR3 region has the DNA TGTGCTAGTGGTTTGTCGGGGGACCCGGGGACCCAGTACTTC. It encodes CASGLSGDPGTQYF.

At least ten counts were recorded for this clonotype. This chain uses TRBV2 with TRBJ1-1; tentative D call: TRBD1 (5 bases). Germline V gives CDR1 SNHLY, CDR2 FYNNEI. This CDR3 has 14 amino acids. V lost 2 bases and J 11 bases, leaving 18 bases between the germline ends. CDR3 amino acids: CASSETQDLGEAFF. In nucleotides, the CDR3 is TGTGCCAGCAGTGAAACCCAGGATCTGGGGGAGGCTTTCTTT. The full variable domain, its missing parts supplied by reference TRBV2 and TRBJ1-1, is EPEVTQTPSHQVTQMGQEVILRCVPISNHLYFYWYRQILGQKVEFLVSFYNNEISEKSEIFDDQFSVERPDGSNFTLKIRSTKLEDSAMYFCASSETQDLGEAFFGQGTRLTVV.

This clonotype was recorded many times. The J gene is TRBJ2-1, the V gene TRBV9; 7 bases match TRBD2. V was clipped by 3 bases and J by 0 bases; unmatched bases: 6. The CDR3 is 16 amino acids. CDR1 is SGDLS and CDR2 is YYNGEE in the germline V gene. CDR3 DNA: TGTGCCAGCAGCGAAAGTTGGACTAGCTCCTACAATGAGCAGTTCTTC. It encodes CASSESWTSSYNEQFF.

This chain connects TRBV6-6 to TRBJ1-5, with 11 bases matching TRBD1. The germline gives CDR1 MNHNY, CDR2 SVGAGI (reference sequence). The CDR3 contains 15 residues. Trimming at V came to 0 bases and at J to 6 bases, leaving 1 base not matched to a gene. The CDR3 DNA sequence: TGTGCCAGCAGTTACTCGGGACAGGGGGGTCAGCCCCAGCATTTT. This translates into CASSYSGQGGQPQHF.

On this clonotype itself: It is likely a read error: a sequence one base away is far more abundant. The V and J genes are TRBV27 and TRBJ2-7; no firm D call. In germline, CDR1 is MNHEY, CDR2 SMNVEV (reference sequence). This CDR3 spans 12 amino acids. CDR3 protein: CASGLWALTPHF. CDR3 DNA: TGTGCCAGCGGTTTATGGGCTCTTACTCCCCACTTC.

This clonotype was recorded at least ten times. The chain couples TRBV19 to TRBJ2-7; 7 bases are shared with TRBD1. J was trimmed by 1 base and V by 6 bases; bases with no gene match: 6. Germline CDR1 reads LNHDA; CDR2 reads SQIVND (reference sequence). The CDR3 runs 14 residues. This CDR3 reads CASRPGQWSYEQYF. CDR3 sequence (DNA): TGTGCCAGTAGGCCGGGACAGTGGTCCTACGAGCAGTACTTC. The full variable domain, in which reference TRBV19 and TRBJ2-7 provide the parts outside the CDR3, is DGGITQSPKYLFRKEGQNVTLSCEQNLNHDAMYWYRQDPGQGLRLIYYSQIVNDFQKGDIAEGYSVSREKKESFPLTVTSAQKNPTAFYLCASRPGQWSYEQYFGPGTRLTVT.